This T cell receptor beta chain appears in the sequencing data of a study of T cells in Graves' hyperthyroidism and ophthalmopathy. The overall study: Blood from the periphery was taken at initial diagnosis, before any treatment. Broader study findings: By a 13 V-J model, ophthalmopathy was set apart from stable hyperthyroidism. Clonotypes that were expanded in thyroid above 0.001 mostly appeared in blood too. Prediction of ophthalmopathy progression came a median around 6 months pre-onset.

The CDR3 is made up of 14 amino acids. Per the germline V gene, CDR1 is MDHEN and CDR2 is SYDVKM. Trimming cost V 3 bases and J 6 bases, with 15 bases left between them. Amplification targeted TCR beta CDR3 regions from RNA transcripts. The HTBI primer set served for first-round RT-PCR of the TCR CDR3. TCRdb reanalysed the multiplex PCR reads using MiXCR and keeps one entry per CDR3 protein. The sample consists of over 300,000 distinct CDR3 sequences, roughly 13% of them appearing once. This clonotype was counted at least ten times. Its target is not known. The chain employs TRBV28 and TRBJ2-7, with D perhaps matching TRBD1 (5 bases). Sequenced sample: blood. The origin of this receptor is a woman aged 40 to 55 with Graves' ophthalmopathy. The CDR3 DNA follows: TGTGCCAGCAGTTTGCATCCCCTTCAGGGCGAGCAGTACTTC. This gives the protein CASSLHPLQGEQYF.